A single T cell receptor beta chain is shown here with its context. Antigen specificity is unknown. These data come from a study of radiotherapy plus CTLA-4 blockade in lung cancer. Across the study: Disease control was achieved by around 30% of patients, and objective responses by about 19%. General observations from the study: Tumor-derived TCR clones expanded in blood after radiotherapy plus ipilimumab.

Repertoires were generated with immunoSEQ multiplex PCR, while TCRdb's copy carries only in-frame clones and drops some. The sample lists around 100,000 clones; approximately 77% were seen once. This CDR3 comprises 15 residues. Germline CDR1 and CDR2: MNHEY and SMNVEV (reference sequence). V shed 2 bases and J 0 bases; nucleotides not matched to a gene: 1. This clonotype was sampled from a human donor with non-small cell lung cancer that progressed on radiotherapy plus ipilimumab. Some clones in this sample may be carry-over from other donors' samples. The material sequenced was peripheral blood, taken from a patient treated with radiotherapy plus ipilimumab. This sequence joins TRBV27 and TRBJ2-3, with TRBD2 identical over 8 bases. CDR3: CASSLQRGSTDTQYF. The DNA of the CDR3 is TGTGCCAGCAGTTTACAGCGGGGGAGCACAGATACGCAGTATTTT.